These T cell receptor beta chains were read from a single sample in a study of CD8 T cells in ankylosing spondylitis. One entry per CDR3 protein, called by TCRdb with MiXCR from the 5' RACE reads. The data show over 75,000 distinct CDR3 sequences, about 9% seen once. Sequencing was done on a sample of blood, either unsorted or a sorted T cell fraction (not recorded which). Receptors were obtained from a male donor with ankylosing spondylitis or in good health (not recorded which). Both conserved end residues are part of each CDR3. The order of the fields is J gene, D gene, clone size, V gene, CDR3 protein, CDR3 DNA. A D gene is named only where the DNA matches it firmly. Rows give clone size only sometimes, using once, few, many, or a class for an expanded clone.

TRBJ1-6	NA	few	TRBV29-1	CSVEVPGVGNSPLHF	TGCAGCGTTGAGGTACCGGGGGTAGGGAATTCACCCCTCCACTTT
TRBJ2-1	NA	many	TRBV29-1	CSVEGTANEQFF	TGCAGCGTTGAAGGGACCGCGAATGAGCAGTTCTTC
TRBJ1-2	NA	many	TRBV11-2	CASSLRRPGQRGGYTF	TGTGCCAGCAGCTTACGGCGGCCAGGACAGCGGGGCGGCTACACCTTC
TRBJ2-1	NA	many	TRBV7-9	CASSAPGVNEQFF	TGTGCCAGCAGCGCCCCCGGGGTCAATGAGCAGTTCTTC
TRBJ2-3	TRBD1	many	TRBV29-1	CSVEPGQGAIGTQYF	TGCAGCGTCGAGCCGGGGCAGGGGGCGATTGGTACGCAGTATTTT
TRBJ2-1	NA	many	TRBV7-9	CASMVLGQTEQFF	TGTGCCAGCATGGTCCTCGGGCAAACTGAGCAGTTCTTC
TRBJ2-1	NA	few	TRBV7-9	CASSLQRGRSTYNEQFF	TGTGCCAGCAGCCTCCAACGCGGCCGGAGCACCTACAATGAGCAGTTCTTC
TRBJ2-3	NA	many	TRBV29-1	CSVETGARPDTQYF	TGCAGCGTTGAGACGGGGGCGAGGCCAGATACGCAGTATTTT
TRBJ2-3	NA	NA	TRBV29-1	CSVQTGQSTDTQYF	TGCAGCGTTCAGACAGGACAGAGCACAGATACGCAGTATTTT
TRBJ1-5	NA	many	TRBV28	CASSHPSRAQVSNQPQHF	TGTGCCAGCAGCCACCCGAGTCGGGCACAGGTTAGCAATCAGCCCCAGCATTTT
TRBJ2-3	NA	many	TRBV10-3	CAISERRETDTQYF	TGTGCCATCAGTGAACGACGAGAGACAGATACGCAGTATTTT
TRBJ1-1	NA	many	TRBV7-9	CASSSHGNTEAFF	TGTGCCAGCAGTTCCCACGGGAACACTGAAGCTTTCTTT
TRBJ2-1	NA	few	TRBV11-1	CASSSIGLGDEQFF	TGTGCCAGCAGCTCAATCGGGCTGGGCGATGAGCAGTTCTTC
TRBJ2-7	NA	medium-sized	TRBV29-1	CSVEITYEQYF	TGCAGCGTTGAGATAACCTACGAGCAGTACTTC
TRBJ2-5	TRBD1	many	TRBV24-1	CATSVDRGQKTQYF	TGTGCCACCAGTGTAGACAGGGGTCAGAAGACCCAGTACTTC
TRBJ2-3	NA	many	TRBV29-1	CSVEPRGTDTQYF	TGCAGCGTTGAGCCACGAGGCACAGATACGCAGTATTTT
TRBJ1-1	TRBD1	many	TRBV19	CASRWAGTGSTEAFF	TGTGCCAGTAGATGGGCCGGGACAGGGAGCACTGAAGCTTTCTTT
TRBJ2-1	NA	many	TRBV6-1	CASSVNWYNEQFF	TGTGCCAGCAGTGTAAACTGGTACAATGAGCAGTTCTTC
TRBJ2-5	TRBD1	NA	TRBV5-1	CASNWLTGAQETQYF	TGCGCCAGCAACTGGTTGACAGGGGCCCAAGAGACCCAGTACTTC
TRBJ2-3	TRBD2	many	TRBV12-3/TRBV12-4	CASSFEAGGSTDTQYF	TGTGCCAGCAGCTTCGAGGCGGGGGGTAGTACAGATACGCAGTATTTT
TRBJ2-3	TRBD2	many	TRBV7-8	CASSAGLGVGTDTQYF	TGTGCCAGCAGCGCGGGACTAGGGGTTGGCACAGATACGCAGTATTTT
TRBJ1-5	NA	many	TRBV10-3	CAISESTDGAQPQHF	TGTGCCATCAGTGAGTCGACGGATGGGGCTCAGCCCCAGCATTTT